Only a few counts were recorded for the clone carrying this TCR beta chain. The antigen is undetermined. Each CDR3 protein gets one entry after TCRdb re-called the reads with MiXCR. The sample lists approximately 220,000 distinct CDR3 sequences, 30% to 45% occurring once. This record belongs to a study of T cell repertoires in cytomegalovirus infection. Study context: Recently identified HLA-C-restricted CMV epitopes were used, and well-studied HLA-B-restricted CMV epitopes were used as well.

Study-level points and caveats: Cumulative frequency (of public TCR beta family members) identified carriers of CMV plus the relevant HLA. Clonotypes of TCR beta that were HLA-C-restricted and CMV-specific dominated the ex vivo response.

V shed 5 bases and J shed 4 bases, with 11 bases lying between them. CDR1 and CDR2 from the germline V gene are SGHVS and FQNEAQ. The CDR3 has 13 amino acids. The V gene is TRBV7-8, the J gene TRBJ1-2; no clear D gene. This specimen was CD8+ T cells from cultured PBMCs, taken from culture after CMV antigen stimulation. This TCR was recovered from a human donor in good health (CMV status not recorded). Some clones in this sample may be carry-over from other donors' samples. CDR3 protein: CASSLGKAYGYTF. The CDR3, as DNA: TGTGCCAGCAGCCTGGGGAAGGCCTATGGCTACACCTTC.